This T cell receptor (beta chain) was sequenced for a study of beta chain features in type 1 diabetes. Study-wide points: Researchers report that Type 1 diabetes patients had moderately but significantly shorter TCRB CDR3s across all four CD4+ subsets.

This clone came up a few times. Its target is not known. This CDR3 comprises 15 residues. V was pared by 3 bases and J by 10 bases, with 9 bases of the junction left unmatched. Germline V gene sequence: CDR1 ENHRY, CDR2 SYGVKD. Since all of the isolated RNA was reverse transcribed, expressed TCRB transcripts were what got sequenced. Using immunoSEQ multiplex PCR, the repertoire was profiled, and TCRdb retains in-frame clones only, with some absent. In the table there are 600,000 or so clones, over 12% of which are singletons. Material for sequencing was naive CD4+ T cells from blood. This rearrangement joins TRBV10-3 to TRBJ2-4, with 10 bases matching TRBD1. The source of this sequence is a young man with type 1 diabetes. CDR3 amino acids: CAISDAGQGKAIQYF. CDR3 nucleotide sequence: TGTGCCATCAGTGACGCGGGACAGGGGAAGGCAATTCAGTACTTC.